Listed below are T cell receptor beta chains from one sample, sequenced in a study of T cell responses to AZD1222 COVID-19 vaccine. Sequencing used immunoSEQ multiplex PCR; TCRdb keeps in-frame clones, though not all of them. This sample has 95,000 to 150,000 clones, with 85% to 90% found just once. The material was peripheral blood, obtained on day 0 of AZD1222 vaccination. These receptors came from an adult in good health. CDR3s include the opening cysteine and the closing phenylalanine or tryptophan. Each record gives: J gene, D gene, V gene, clone size, CDR3 protein, CDR3 DNA. D genes are given only for firm matches. The size entry is marked missing in some rows and otherwise reads once, few, many or a size class.

>TRBJ1-4|.|TRBV7-9|.
CASSYYGATGSYEKLFF
TGTGCCAGCAGCTACTATGGTGCTACAGGGAGTTATGAAAAACTGTTTTTT
>TRBJ1-5|.|TRBV7-2|.
CASSLVGTRGSNQPQHF
TGTGCCAGCAGCTTAGTCGGTACCCGAGGAAGCAATCAGCCCCAGCATTTT
>TRBJ1-4|.|TRBV28|.
CASSSYGTTNEKLFF
TGTGCCAGCAGTTCGTACGGAACAACTAATGAAAAACTGTTTTTT
>TRBJ2-1|TRBD2|TRBV3-1/TRBV3-2|.
CASSRQGLAGHNEQFF
TGTGCCAGCAGCCGACAGGGACTAGCGGGACACAATGAGCAGTTCTTC
>TRBJ1-4|.|TRBV7-9|.
CASSLAEGEKLFF
TGTGCCAGCAGCTTAGCTGAAGGTGAAAAACTGTTTTTT
>TRBJ2-5|.|TRBV7-2|.
CASSSQETQYF
TGTGCCAGCAGCTCCCAAGAGACCCAGTACTTC
>TRBJ1-3|.|TRBV5-6|once
CASSRGEVSGNTIYF
TGTGCCAGCAGTCGGGGGGAGGTGAGCGGAAACACCATATATTTT
>TRBJ1-3|.|TRBV6-1|.
CASSEQGFSGNTIYF
TGTGCCAGCAGTGAACAGGGTTTCTCTGGAAACACCATATATTTT
>TRBJ2-7|.|TRBV28|.
CASTRAGASYEQYF
TGTGCCAGCACCAGAGCAGGGGCCTCCTACGAGCAGTACTTC
>TRBJ1-2|.|TRBV10-2|.
CASSEGPNYGYTF
TGCGCCAGCAGTGAGGGGCCTAACTATGGCTACACCTTC
>TRBJ1-1|.|TRBV16|.
CASSPSQGLNTEAFF
TGTGCCAGCAGCCCCTCTCAGGGGTTGAACACTGAAGCTTTCTTT
>TRBJ2-2|.|TRBV30|few
CAWSGVSGAGELFF
TGTGCCTGGAGCGGCGTATCGGGGGCCGGGGAGCTGTTTTTT
>TRBJ1-6|.|TRBV30|.
CAWSGIGGQNSPLHF
TGTGCCTGGAGTGGGATAGGGGGGCAGAATTCACCCCTCCACTTT
>TRBJ2-7|TRBD2|TRBV30|.
CAWSAWTSGTYEQYF
TGTGCCTGGAGCGCTTGGACTAGCGGAACCTACGAGCAGTACTTC
>TRBJ2-5|.|TRBV19|.
CASSIGHRVTQYF
TGTGCCAGTAGTATCGGACACCGAGTGACCCAGTACTTC
>TRBJ1-2|TRBD1|TRBV12-3/TRBV12-4|few
CASRMGQNYGYTF
TGTGCCAGCAGGATGGGACAGAACTATGGCTACACCTTC
>TRBJ1-4|.|TRBV28|.
CASSTRDTSTNEKLFF
TGTGCCAGCAGCACCAGGGACACCTCAACTAATGAAAAACTGTTTTTT
>TRBJ2-1|.|TRBV27|.
CASTGWGSSYNEQFF
TGTGCCAGCACCGGGTGGGGGAGCTCCTACAATGAGCAGTTCTTC
>TRBJ1-1|.|TRBV5-1|.
CASSRGAPVVNTEAFF
TGCGCCAGCAGCCGAGGGGCTCCGGTGGTGAACACTGAAGCTTTCTTT
>TRBJ2-3|TRBD2|TRBV7-8|.
CASRAGVTDTQYF
TGTGCCAGCCGCGCGGGGGTCACAGATACGCAGTATTTT
>TRBJ1-2|TRBD1|TRBV24-1|.
CATSEADRVYGYTF
TGTGCCACCAGTGAGGCGGACAGGGTCTATGGCTACACCTTC
>TRBJ2-7|.|TRBV5-3|.
CARSTGLALYHF
TGTGCCAGAAGCACCGGACTGGCCCTCTACCACTTC
>TRBJ2-3|TRBD2|TRBV6-6|once
CASTLGTSGRTDTQYF
TGTGCCAGCACCCTAGGGACTAGCGGGAGAACCGATACGCAGTATTTT
>TRBJ1-2|.|TRBV4-1|.
CASSQDGGEGGYTF
TGCGCCAGCAGCCAAGATGGAGGGGAAGGCGGCTACACCTTC
>TRBJ1-1|TRBD1|TRBV19|once
CASSIGRQGISRTEAFF
TGTGCCAGTAGTATAGGGAGACAGGGAATCAGTAGAACTGAAGCTTTCTTT
>TRBJ1-1|.|TRBV28|.
CASSFGAGRGNTEAFF
TGTGCCAGCAGTTTTGGAGCGGGACGGGGGAACACTGAAGCTTTCTTT
>TRBJ1-1|.|TRBV7-3|.
CASSREVRTEAFF
TGTGCCAGCAGCCGAGAGGTTCGGACTGAAGCTTTCTTT
>TRBJ2-1|.|TRBV4-2|.
CASSQAGRGGNEQFF
TGTGCCAGCAGCCAAGCAGGGCGGGGTGGCAATGAGCAGTTCTTC
>TRBJ2-5|.|TRBV3-1/TRBV3-2|.
CASSQGRTTGAETQYF
TGTGCCAGCAGCCAAGGGCGGACCACCGGGGCGGAGACCCAGTACTTC
>TRBJ1-1|.|TRBV2|.
CASGKGGAGTEAFF
TGTGCCAGCGGAAAGGGTGGCGCGGGGACTGAAGCTTTCTTT
>TRBJ1-1|.|TRBV28|.
CASIRGATNTEAFF
TGTGCCAGCATACGGGGAGCGACAAACACTGAAGCTTTCTTT
>TRBJ2-1|.|TRBV7-2|.
CASSLMVAGLYNEQFF
TGTGCCAGCAGCTTAATGGTGGCGGGCCTTTACAATGAGCAGTTCTTC
>TRBJ2-3|.|TRBV3-1/TRBV3-2|once
CASSRRTGQDTQYF
TGTGCCAGCAGCCGTAGAACAGGACAAGATACGCAGTATTTT
>TRBJ1-2|TRBD1|TRBV28|.
CASSSRDRVANYGYTF
TGTGCCAGCAGTAGCCGGGACAGGGTGGCTAACTATGGCTACACCTTC
>TRBJ2-7|.|TRBV7-9|.
CASSSDSSYEQYF
TGTGCTAGCAGCTCCGACAGCTCCTACGAGCAGTACTTC
>TRBJ2-2|TRBD1|TRBV2|.
CASSWTGGRRGTGELFF
TGTGCCAGCAGTTGGACAGGGGGCCGTCGGGGGACCGGGGAGCTGTTTTTT
>TRBJ1-3|.|TRBV7-2|.
CASSTTGQLSGNTIYF
TGTGCCAGCAGCACAACCGGACAACTCTCTGGAAACACCATATATTTT
>TRBJ1-6|TRBD1|TRBV2|.
CASSDLGQGGYSPLHF
TGTGCCAGCAGTGATCTAGGACAGGGGGGGTATTCACCCCTCCACTTT
>TRBJ1-4|.|TRBV13|.
CASSFDATNEKLFF
TGTGCCAGCAGCTTCGATGCAACTAATGAAAAACTGTTTTTT